This TCR beta chain stems from a study of blood T cells in healthy people across ages. Overall study findings and caveats: Whereas aged donors had fewer naive CD4+ cells, long-lived donors had more of them and higher diversity.

Combining a sample-barcoded 5' primer with a J-beta primer mix, a second PCR ran for about 6 to 12 cycles. Each CDR3 protein is one row after TCRdb ran MiXCR on the 5' RACE reads. The sample contains roughly 2 million distinct CDR3 sequences, approximately 50% of which appear only once. Isolation of PBMCs gave at least 6 million cells per sample. Germline CDR1 SQVTM, CDR2 ANQGSEA. With 2 bases removed from V and 7 bases from J, the gap between germline ends came to 15 bases. CDR3 size: 14 residues. This clonotype was seen a handful of times. Antigen: not known. Sample: blood. The chain employs TRBV29-1 and TRBJ2-1, with TRBD2 as a possible D gene (6 bases). This clonotype was obtained from a woman in her thirties or forties in good health. Written as DNA, the CDR3 is TGCAGCGTTGAACCGAGGTGGGGGACTAATGAGCAGTTCTTC. Amino acid sequence: CSVEPRWGTNEQFF.